This TCR beta chain is drawn from a study of cytomegalovirus exposure and HLA in healthy donors. Amplification used 60 Vbeta primers and 13 Jbeta primers. The protocol was immunoSEQ multiplex PCR, while the TCRdb copy is restricted to in-frame clones and leaves out a portion. The sample records some 160,000 clones, roughly 70% being singletons. Ten or more counts support this clone. The germline CDR1 and CDR2 sequences are SNHLY and FYNNEI. Trimming pared 5 bases from V and 7 bases from J, leaving 20 bases between. This CDR3 spans 15 amino acids. This TCR came from a middle-aged woman in good health and CMV-seronegative. Sequenced sample: PBMCs. The rearrangement uses TRBV2 and TRBJ1-1; D unresolved. CDR3 nucleotide sequence: TGTGCCAGCAGTCCCGGCGCGGTGGCCCCGGATGAAGCTTTCTTT. This translates into CASSPGAVAPDEAFF.